This TCR beta chain was profiled in a study of T cell responses to AZD1222 COVID-19 vaccine. Regarding the study as a whole: Just a handful of AZD1222 recipients were seropositive at baseline.

Here immunoSEQ multiplex PCR was the method, and the copy in TCRdb shows in-frame clones only, minus some. The sample holds tens of thousands of clones; about 89% are singletons and the top ten take 5%. This CDR3 contains 16 residues. Germline V gives CDR1 MNHEY, CDR2 SMNVEV (reference sequence). Trimming took 3 bases from V and 4 from J, leaving 13 bases between them. Of note for this clone: Its antigen remains unknown.

The sequences come from peripheral blood, collected 28 days after the second AZD1222 dose. The chain is built from TRBV27 and TRBJ2-6; perhaps TRBD1 as D (5 bases). This TCR was recovered from an adult who received the AZD1222 COVID-19 vaccine. CDR3 sequence reads: CASSFTGVAGANVLTF. The CDR3 nucleotides are TGTGCCAGCAGTTTTACAGGTGTTGCGGGGGCCAACGTCCTGACTTTC. Full variable domain (remainder filled in from reference TRBV27 and TRBJ2-6): EAQVTQNPRYLITVTGKKLTVTCSQNMNHEYMSWYRQDPGLGLRQIYYSMNVEVTDKGDVPEGYKVSRKEKRNFPLILESPSPNQTSLYFCASSFTGVAGANVLTFGAGSRLTVL.